This paragraph reports one T cell receptor (beta chain). The entry originates in a study of control samples from healthy donors and cancer patients. The method was immunoSEQ multiplex PCR; TCRdb's version includes in-frame clones alone and lacks a portion of them. Altogether roughly 27,000 clones are present, roughly 93% being singletons, with the ten largest covering about an eighth. Sequenced sample: PBMCs. The TCR comes from a man between 50 and 59 years old with lung cancer.

The CDR3 coding sequence is TGTGCCAGCAGCGTACAGAGACAGGGGTTCACAGATACGCAGTATTTT. This codes for CASSVQRQGFTDTQYF. This chain connects TRBV9 to TRBJ2-3, with 8 bases aligning to TRBD1. V lost 1 base to trimming and J lost 2 bases; unmatched junction nucleotides: 6. This CDR3 has 16 residues. Per germline, CDR1 SGDLS and CDR2 YYNGEE.